Below are 25 T cell receptor beta chains sequenced from a single sample in a study of T-cell reconstitution after alpha-beta-depleted transplantation in children. Unique molecular identifiers were built into the TCRbeta library. MiXCR, applied by TCRdb to the PCR reads, yields one record per CDR3 protein. This sample has about 400,000 distinct CDR3 sequences, with about an eighth found just once. Here the sequenced sample was PBMCs, taken from the stem cell graft. The receptors come from a human donor who donated a stem cell graft to a child with Fanconi anemia.

This chain connects TRBV2 to TRBJ2-2, with no clear D. Trimming took off 4 bases at V and 0 bases at J, with 6 bases between the two ends. Germline CDR1 SNHLY, CDR2 FYNNEI. This CDR3 spans 14 amino acids. The CDR3 loop is CASSVNANTGELFF. DNA for the CDR3: TGTGCCAGCAGTGTAAATGCGAACACCGGGGAGCTGTTTTTT.

V usage is TRBV28 and J usage is TRBJ2-7; D is possibly TRBD1 (6 bases). Germline V gene data show CDR1 as MDHEN and CDR2 as SYDVKM. The CDR3 is made up of 14 amino acids. The V end was cut by 6 bases, the J end by 0 bases, with 12 bases between. In DNA, the CDR3 is TGTGCCAGCAGGGTCGGCAGGGGCTCCTACGAGCAGTACTTC. Translated: CASRVGRGSYEQYF.

This clonotype was found a few times. The chain carries TRBV6-6 and TRBJ2-2, with 7 nucleotides matching TRBD2. Germline V gene lookup returns CDR1 MNHNY and CDR2 SVGAGI (reference sequence). The CDR3 is 12 residues long. V lost 10 bases and J lost 5; bases outside the gene matches: 4. The CDR3, as DNA: TGTGCCACTGGGAGGGGTACCGGGGAGCTGTTTTTT. Encoded protein: CATGRGTGELFF.

This clonotype came up a few times. The CDR3: CASSLAQHNEQFF. The DNA of the CDR3 is TGTGCCAGCAGCTTAGCCCAGCACAATGAGCAGTTCTTC. The chain has TRBV7-2 and TRBJ2-1; D is undetermined. CDR3 length equals 13 residues. Germline V CDR1 and CDR2: SGHTA, FQGNSA. Trimming stripped 0 bases from V and 5 bases from J, with 5 bases between.

This clonotype was seen only a few times. The rearrangement uses TRBV24-1 and TRBJ1-1, with no clear D. This CDR3 has 15 amino acids. The germline V gene has CDR1 KGHDR and CDR2 SFDVKD. Trimming removed 2 bases from V and 1 base from J, with 10 bases in between. This CDR3 is CATSDSSGGNTEAFF. For the CDR3, the DNA is TGTGCCACCAGTGATTCTTCAGGAGGGAACACTGAAGCTTTCTTT.

The chain is built from TRBV20-1 and TRBJ1-5; no clear D gene. This CDR3 region has 13 residues. Between the trimmed V and J ends, which lost 6 bases and 3 bases, there was a span of 12 bases. Germline V CDR1 and CDR2: DFQATT, SNEGSKA (reference sequence). In DNA form, the CDR3 reads TGCAGTGCGACGGCAGCACTCAATCAGCCCCAGCATTTT. This encodes CSATAALNQPQHF.

This clonotype was detected many times. V gene TRBV12-3 or TRBV12-4 combines with J gene TRBJ2-7; the match to TRBD1 covers 9 bases. J gave up 3 bases and V 5 bases, and 5 bases lay outside the gene matches. The CDR3 is made up of 14 amino acids. CDR3 loop: CASSRRGQGYEQYF. Here the CDR3 DNA reads TGTGCCAGCAGTCGCCGGGGACAGGGCTACGAGCAGTACTTC.

This clonotype occurred a few times. The chain joins TRBV2 to TRBJ1-3; D gene ambiguous. The CDR3 is 16 residues long. V was cut by 7 bases and J by 0 bases, with 16 bases left in between. Germline CDR1 and CDR2: SNHLY and FYNNEI. CDR3 region: CASNPSSRTSGNTIYF. The DNA for the CDR3 is TGTGCCAGCAACCCAAGTTCGCGTACCTCTGGAAACACCATATATTTT.

This clonotype was observed a handful of times. The chain recombines TRBV7-9 with TRBJ1-2; a weak D match, TRBD1 (5 bases). Germline V CDR1 and CDR2: SEHNR, FQNEAQ (reference sequence). The CDR3 has 14 amino acids. The V and J ends lost 3 bases and 1 base respectively, with 9 bases between them. This CDR3 reads CASSFGHLNYGYTF. The CDR3 nucleotides read TGTGCCAGCAGCTTCGGACACCTTAACTATGGCTACACCTTC.

In this sample, this clonotype turned up a few times. V is TRBV20-1 and J is TRBJ1-1; no definite D call. The germline V gene has CDR1 DFQATT and CDR2 SNEGSKA (reference sequence). V was clipped by 2 bases and J by 1 base, with 8 bases between them. This CDR3 is built from 13 residues. The CDR3 loop reads CSARRRENTEAFF. DNA of the CDR3: TGCAGTGCTAGAAGGCGGGAGAACACTGAAGCTTTCTTT.

There are a few counts of this clonotype. The rearrangement joins TRBV5-1 to TRBJ2-7; D is perhaps TRBD1 (5 bases). V lost 5 bases and J 4 bases, leaving 16 bases between the germline ends. CDR3 size: 14 residues. The germline V gene encodes CDR1 SGHRS and CDR2 YFSETQ. CDR3 protein: CASSIDRELYEQYF. In DNA, the CDR3 is TGCGCCAGCAGTATCGACAGAGAGCTATACGAGCAGTACTTC.

This clonotype was picked up many times. This CDR3 reads CASSKEVRDRGLGPQHF. The CDR3 region has the DNA TGTGCCAGCAGCAAAGAGGTCCGGGACAGAGGCTTGGGGCCCCAGCATTTT. The chain couples TRBV21-1 to TRBJ1-5; the D call TRBD1 from the table was never checked on the DNA. TRBV21-1 is a pseudogene segment. There are 17 residues in the CDR3.

There are a few counts of this clonotype. This rearrangement joins TRBV4-3 to TRBJ2-5; weak D call: TRBD2 (6 bases). V was shortened by 0 bases and J by 5 bases, with 19 bases between the two germline ends. CDR3 size: 17 residues. Germline V gives CDR1 LGHNA, CDR2 YSLEER. CDR3: CASSQDAIQGRGETQYF. The CDR3 DNA reads as TGCGCCAGCAGCCAAGATGCTATCCAGGGACGGGGGGAGACCCAGTACTTC.

The table lists this clonotype with a few counts. The CDR3 region is CASSPFENTEAFF. In DNA, the CDR3 is TGTGCCAGCTCACCGTTTGAGAACACTGAAGCTTTCTTT. This rearrangement joins TRBV18 to TRBJ1-1; D remains ambiguous. The germline V and J ends were trimmed by 3 bases and 1 base, with 6 bases remaining between them. The CDR3 runs 13 residues. Looked up from germline, CDR1 is KGHSH and CDR2 is LQKENI.

This clonotype was counted a few times. The CDR3 is CASSSPTGDYTEAFF. The CDR3 DNA is TGTGCCAGCAGCTCACCGACGGGGGATTACACTGAAGCTTTCTTT. This chain connects TRBV5-4 to TRBJ1-1; possibly TRBD1 for D (5 bases). V shed 3 bases and J shed 3 bases, with 15 bases lying between them. The germline gives CDR1 SGHNT, CDR2 YYREEE (reference sequence). CDR3 size: 15 residues.

The chain's CDR3 is CASSSTWRANTEAFF. CDR3 DNA: TGTGCCAGCAGCTCGACCTGGAGGGCGAACACTGAAGCTTTCTTT. The J gene is TRBJ1-1, the V gene TRBV5-6; D is ambiguous. Trimming took off 3 bases at V and 1 base at J, with 13 bases between the two ends. Germline-derived CDR1 and CDR2 are SGHDT and YYEEEE. The CDR3 totals 15 residues. Combining the CDR3 with reference TRBV5-6 and TRBJ1-1 gives the whole variable domain DAGVTQSPTHLIKTRGQQVTLRCSPKSGHDTVSWYQQALGQGPQFIFQYYEEEERQRGNFPDRFSGHQFPNYSSELNVNALLLGDSALYLCASSSTWRANTEAFFGQGTRLTVV.

This clonotype has a handful of counts. The rearrangement uses TRBV25-1 and TRBJ2-2; TRBD1 or TRBD2 may be the D gene (5 bases each). In germline, CDR1 is MGHDK, CDR2 SYGVNS. This CDR3 has 14 residues. The ends were cut back, 7 bases at V and 2 bases at J, with 11 bases in the middle. CDR3: CASNWGSNTGELFF. The CDR3 nucleotides are TGTGCCAGCAACTGGGGGTCTAACACCGGGGAGCTGTTTTTT.

This clonotype was detected many times. The CDR3 loop is CASSVALGGAGGELFF. The DNA for the CDR3 is TGTGCCAGCAGCGTAGCTTTAGGGGGCGCGGGCGGGGAGCTGTTTTTT. The chain links TRBV9 to TRBJ2-2; 7 nucleotides match TRBD1. V gave up 0 bases and J gave up 7 bases; unmatched junction bases: 9. CDR3 length equals 16 residues. Germline values: CDR1 SGDLS, CDR2 YYNGEE.

This clonotype was seen at least ten times. The chain is built from TRBV6-1 and TRBJ1-2; 8 nucleotides agree with TRBD1. V shed 5 bases and J 4 bases; nucleotides not matched to a gene: 12. Per the germline V gene, CDR1 is MNHNS and CDR2 is SASEGT. This CDR3 region has 16 residues. This CDR3 reads CASSLAPTGAAYGYTF. CDR3 DNA sequence: TGTGCCAGCAGTCTCGCCCCGACAGGGGCGGCCTATGGCTACACCTTC.

In this sample, this clonotype turned up many times. The chain links TRBV6-6 to TRBJ2-4, with unresolved D. Germline loops: CDR1 MNHNY, CDR2 SVGAGI (reference sequence). The CDR3 is made up of 13 amino acids. The V and J ends lost 6 bases and 8 bases respectively, with 14 bases between them. CDR3 bases: TGTGCCAGCAGCCCCGCAGGCCGGGACATTCAGTACTTC. This translates into CASSPAGRDIQYF.

V usage is TRBV7-8 and J usage is TRBJ2-7, with D maybe TRBD1 (6 bases). Per germline, CDR1 SGHVS and CDR2 FQNEAQ. The CDR3 has 15 amino acids. V was pared by 1 base and J by 3 bases, with 13 bases between. CDR3 nucleotides: TGTGCCAGCAGCTTAGATCAGGGGCTCATCTACGAGCAGTACTTC. Translated, it gives CASSLDQGLIYEQYF.

This clonotype has just a few counts. The chain joins TRBV6-5 to TRBJ2-3; possibly TRBD2 for D (5 bases). V lost 6 bases, J lost 1 base, and 11 bases lay in between. Per germline, CDR1 MNHEY and CDR2 SVGAGI. The CDR3 contains 14 residues. CDR3 region: CASRLQAGTDTQYF. The CDR3 nucleotides read TGTGCCAGCAGATTACAAGCGGGCACAGATACGCAGTATTTT.

This clonotype has only a few counts. CDR3 residues: CASSHETATNPSDGANVLTF. CDR3 bases: TGTGCCAGCAGTCATGAGACTGCCACGAATCCTTCCGATGGGGCCAACGTCCTGACTTTC. The V call is TRBV4-2, the J call TRBJ2-6; D uncertain. From germline, CDR1 is LGHNA and CDR2 YNFKEQ. The CDR3 runs 20 residues. V dropped 6 bases and J dropped 3 bases, with 27 bases sitting between them.

This clonotype was observed at least ten times. CDR3 coding DNA: TGCAGTGCTAGAGATATCGGGGGACCCGGGGCCAACGTCCTGACTTTC. As protein: CSARDIGGPGANVLTF. The chain recombines TRBV20-1 with TRBJ2-6; TRBD2 is a possible D gene (6 bases). Trimming took 0 bases from V and 4 from J, leaving 13 bases between them. Germline values: CDR1 DFQATT, CDR2 SNEGSKA (reference sequence). There are 16 residues in the CDR3.

This clonotype was found many times. The genes are TRBV10-3 and TRBJ2-7, with D uncertain. V was pared by 0 bases and J by 11 bases, with 11 bases between. This CDR3 is 12 amino acids long. Germline V gene sequence: CDR1 ENHRY, CDR2 SYGVKD. The chain's CDR3 is CAISESDGREYF. The CDR3 bases are TGTGCCATCAGTGAGTCGGACGGGCGTGAGTACTTC.